This T cell receptor (beta chain) was documented in a study of a mutant IDH1 vaccine in newly diagnosed glioma. Study background: Once 4-6 weeks had passed after radiotherapy alone, vaccination started, or it started with temozolomide cycles.

The data were produced by immunoSEQ multiplex PCR, yet TCRdb's version contains in-frame clones alone and is incomplete. Found here are 25,000 to 35,000 clones, about 90% of them singletons; the top ten hold 20%. Time point denoted: week 11, during vaccination. It was 300 ug of mutant IDH1 20-mer peptide that made up each vaccine dose, given with topical imiquimod. The donors had new WHO grade 3 or 4 astrocytomas; these were IDH1-mutant and ATRX-lost. The germline V gene has CDR1 SGHRS and CDR2 YFSETQ. V was pared by 4 bases and J by 8 bases, with 6 bases of the junction left unmatched. This CDR3 spans 13 amino acids. In the case of this clone: The target antigen is unknown.

The origin of this receptor is a young man with glioma. The sample here was PBMCs, taken from a glioma patient whose treatment included an IDH1 peptide vaccine. The chain carries TRBV5-1 and TRBJ1-2; 9 bases map to TRBD1. The CDR3: CASSARTGDGYTF. The CDR3 DNA is TGCGCCAGCAGCGCCCGGACAGGGGACGGCTACACCTTC.